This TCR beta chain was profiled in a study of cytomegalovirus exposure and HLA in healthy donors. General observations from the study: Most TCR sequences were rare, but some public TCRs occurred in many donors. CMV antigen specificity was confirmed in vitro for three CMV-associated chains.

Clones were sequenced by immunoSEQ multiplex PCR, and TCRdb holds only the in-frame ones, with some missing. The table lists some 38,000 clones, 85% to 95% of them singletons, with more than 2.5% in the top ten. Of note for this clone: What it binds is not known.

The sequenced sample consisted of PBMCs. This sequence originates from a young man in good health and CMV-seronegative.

CDR3 loop: CASSSPGGRELFF. The DNA for the CDR3 is TGTGCCAGCAGTTCCCCAGGGGGAAGGGAGCTGTTTTTT. This chain joins TRBV5-6 and TRBJ2-2, with 7 bases matching TRBD1. Germline loops: CDR1 SGHDT, CDR2 YYEEEE. This CDR3 has 13 amino acids. J lost 9 bases, V lost 5 bases, and 7 bases had no gene match.